One and the same sample provided the 27 T cell receptor beta chains below, sequenced in a study of blood T cells in healthy people across ages. The authors ran a second PCR of roughly 6 to 12 cycles using a sample-barcoded 5' primer and a J-beta primer mix. Using its own MiXCR run on the 5' RACE reads, TCRdb lists one record per CDR3 protein. The data show 1.5 million to 2 million distinct CDR3 sequences, with around half seen just once and approximately 2% held by the top ten. The sequenced material came from blood. All receptors come from a woman aged 40 to 50 in good health.

The J gene is TRBJ2-1, the V gene TRBV20-1; 8 bases are shared with TRBD1. The germline CDR1 and CDR2 sequences are DFQATT and SNEGSKA (reference sequence). The V segment lost 2 bases and the J segment 5 bases; nucleotides outside the gene matches: 8. This CDR3 has 15 amino acids. CDR3 sequence reads: CSARPTGQEDNEQFF. The CDR3, as DNA: TGCAGTGCTAGACCTACGGGACAGGAGGACAATGAGCAGTTCTTC.

The rearrangement links TRBV20-1 to TRBJ2-3; D is uncertain. Trimming took 3 bases from V and 0 from J, leaving 10 bases between them. Germline values: CDR1 DFQATT, CDR2 SNEGSKA (reference sequence). This CDR3 has 14 amino acids. The chain's CDR3 is CSARVGPSTDTQYF. CDR3 DNA: TGCAGTGCTAGGGTGGGCCCAAGCACAGATACGCAGTATTTT.

The chain recombines TRBV20-1 with TRBJ1-2; D is perhaps TRBD1 (5 bases). CDR1 is DFQATT and CDR2 is SNEGSKA in the germline V gene (reference sequence). The V and J ends lost 3 bases and 8 bases respectively, with 13 bases between them. The CDR3 loop spans 12 amino acids. CDR3 protein: CSASGAAGGYTF. The CDR3 DNA reads TGCAGTGCTAGTGGGGCAGCGGGCGGCTACACCTTC.

About this clonotype: Germline and junction disagree at one end, which may indicate a read error. The gene calls are TRBV6-5 and TRBJ2-3; the D call may be TRBD1 or TRBD2 (5 bases each). The CDR3 runs 17 residues. Germline loops: CDR1 MNHEY, CDR2 SVGAGI. For the CDR3, the DNA is TGTGCCAGCAGTTACCCGGACTCCACACCGGACACAGATGCGCAGTATTTT. Protein product: CASSYPDSTPDTDAQYF.

The rearrangement links TRBV7-6 to TRBJ2-7; D perhaps matches TRBD1 (6 bases). The J call may be wrong; the DNA end is better matched by TRBJ2-5. Germline V CDR1 and CDR2: SGHVS, FNYEAQ. The CDR3 is made up of 13 amino acids. The CDR3 loop reads CASTVTGPTTQYF. Here the CDR3 DNA reads TGTGCCAGCACTGTCACAGGGCCAACGACCCAGTACTTC.

This sequence joins TRBV4-3 and TRBJ1-4, with a possible D match to TRBD1 (6 bases). The V gene lost 0 bases and the J gene lost 6 bases, with 17 bases spanning the gap. The germline CDR1 and CDR2 sequences are LGHNA and YSLEER. The CDR3 runs 17 residues. Here the CDR3 reads CASSQDWGDISHEKLFF. In DNA form, the CDR3 reads TGCGCCAGCAGCCAAGATTGGGGGGACATCTCCCATGAAAAACTGTTTTTT.

V and J are TRBV27 and TRBJ1-6; 10 nucleotides align to TRBD1. This CDR3 contains 15 residues. In germline, CDR1 is MNHEY, CDR2 SMNVEV (reference sequence). The J segment lost 7 bases and the V segment lost 5 bases, leaving 5 bases of the junction unmatched. CDR3 coding DNA: TGTGCCAGCAGTCAGCCGGGACAGGGGAATTCACCCCTCCACTTT. It translates to CASSQPGQGNSPLHF.

This clonotype turned up a few times. V and J are TRBV2 and TRBJ2-4, with TRBD2 matching 7 bases. After removal of 6 bases from V and 0 bases from J, the junction contained 8 bases not matched to a gene. CDR3 length: 16 residues. Germline V gene lookup returns CDR1 SNHLY and CDR2 FYNNEI. DNA of the CDR3: TGTGCCAGCAGGGATTGGGGGGGGGAAGCCAAAAACATTCAGTACTTC. It specifies CASRDWGGEAKNIQYF.

The rearrangement uses TRBV20-1 and TRBJ1-2; no definite D call. The CDR3 consists of 15 residues. CDR1 and CDR2 from the germline V gene are DFQATT and SNEGSKA (reference sequence). Trimming took 5 bases from V and 2 from J, leaving 18 bases between them. CDR3 in amino acids: CSAEETEADNYGYTF. DNA for the CDR3: TGCAGTGCTGAAGAGACGGAAGCCGACAACTATGGCTACACCTTC.

A few counts support this clonotype. The rearrangement joins TRBV29-1 to TRBJ2-6, with 8 positions matching TRBD2. CDR3 size: 15 residues. Germline CDR1 is SQVTM and CDR2 is ANQGSEA. After removal of 5 bases from V and 0 bases from J, the junction contained 3 bases not matched to a gene. CDR3 sequence (DNA): TGCAGCGTTTCCGGGGGGGGCTCTGGGGCCAACGTCCTGACTTTC. This codes for CSVSGGGSGANVLTF.

The chain is built from TRBV28 and TRBJ2-5; the D gene could be TRBD1 or TRBD2 (5 bases each). The better agreement between TRBJ2-7 and the DNA end casts doubt on the J call. The length of the CDR3 is 14 residues. The germline gives CDR1 MDHEN, CDR2 SYDVKM. This chain's CDR3 is CASSPPLGDHEQYF. DNA of the CDR3: TGTGCCAGCAGTCCACCCTTGGGGGACCACGAGCAGTACTTC.

A word on this clonotype: The junction does not match germline at one end; this may be a read error. The CDR3, as DNA: TGTGCCGGCAGTACCGGGACTAGCGGGCAGTTCTTC. Protein sequence: CAGSTGTSGQFF. The chain employs TRBV6-2 or TRBV6-3 and TRBJ2-1; TRBD2 matches 11 bases. Looked up from germline, CDR1 is MNHEY and CDR2 is SVGEGT. This CDR3 has 12 residues.

This clonotype was counted between two and nine times. This sequence joins TRBV27 and TRBJ2-3; 9 nucleotides match TRBD2. The J segment lost 0 bases and the V segment lost 7 bases, leaving 5 bases of the junction unmatched. Germline CDR1 MNHEY, CDR2 SMNVEV (reference sequence). The CDR3 consists of 15 residues. In nucleotides, the CDR3 is TGTGCCAGCAACAGACTAGCGGCTAGCACAGATACGCAGTATTTT. This translates into CASNRLAASTDTQYF.

The rearrangement links TRBV20-1 to TRBJ1-1, with 8 bases that match TRBD1. Germline V gene lookup returns CDR1 DFQATT and CDR2 SNEGSKA (reference sequence). The CDR3 loop spans 14 amino acids. The V segment lost 6 bases and the J segment 3 bases; nucleotides outside the gene matches: 9. CDR3 sequence reads: CSAQKGQGYTEAFF. The CDR3 nucleotides read TGCAGTGCCCAAAAAGGACAGGGTTACACTGAAGCTTTCTTT.

This clonotype was recorded a few times. The chain employs TRBV7-2 and TRBJ2-3; D not certain. This CDR3 is 16 amino acids long. The ends were cut back, 2 bases at V and 2 bases at J, with 14 bases in the middle. The germline CDR1 and CDR2 sequences are SGHTA and FQGNSA. CDR3 bases: TGTGCCAGCAGCTTATTCTTTACCGGGCCCACAGATACGCAGTATTTT. Translated: CASSLFFTGPTDTQYF.

The rearrangement links TRBV9 to TRBJ2-3; perhaps TRBD1 as D (5 bases). Germline values: CDR1 SGDLS, CDR2 YYNGEE. The CDR3 totals 15 residues. Trimming shortened V by 2 bases and J by 0 bases, and 10 bases separated the two germline ends. For the CDR3, the DNA is TGTGCCAGCAGCGTCATTGGGGCTAGCACAGATACGCAGTATTTT. Its protein is CASSVIGASTDTQYF.

V gene TRBV28 combines with J gene TRBJ1-4; TRBD1 might be the D (6 bases). From germline, CDR1 is MDHEN and CDR2 SYDVKM. V gave up 5 bases and J gave up 5 bases, with 18 bases separating them. The CDR3 sequence is 16 residues long. CDR3 residues: CASSPLADRLNEKLFF. The CDR3 region has the DNA TGTGCCAGCAGTCCCCTCGCGGACAGACTAAATGAAAAACTGTTTTTT.

This clonotype occurred a few times. The CDR3 DNA is TGTGCCAGCAGTTTATCAGGACAGGGCTGGTATTTT. Translating it yields CASSLSGQGWYF. V and J are TRBV27 and TRBJ2-3; TRBD1 agrees at 8 bases. The junction had 4 bases not matched to a gene; V was cut back by 0 bases and J by 14 bases. This CDR3 has 12 amino acids. In germline, CDR1 is MNHEY, CDR2 SMNVEV (reference sequence).

DNA for the CDR3: TGTGCCAGCAGCCCAACGATAGACGGATCAGATACGCAGTATTTT. Translation gives CASSPTIDGSDTQYF. The chain combines TRBV7-3 with TRBJ2-3; D gene ambiguous. The CDR3 spans 15 residues. The ends were cut back, 5 bases at V and 4 bases at J, with 16 bases in the middle. Germline V gene sequence: CDR1 SGHTA, CDR2 FQGTGA.

This clonotype was counted a few times. DNA for the CDR3: TGCACCACTCCCGGACACGTCCCTGGGGGCTACACCTTC. Translation gives CTTPGHVPGGYTF. The chain employs TRBV29-1 and TRBJ1-2; weak D call: TRBD1 (5 bases). Germline-derived CDR1 and CDR2 are SQVTM and ANQGSEA. The CDR3 totals 13 residues.

This clonotype was detected only a few times. The V call is TRBV10-3, the J call TRBJ2-1, with 7 bases that match TRBD2. Germline V lookup: CDR1 ENHRY, CDR2 SYGVKD. The CDR3 covers 14 residues. Unmatched junction bases numbered 2, after V lost 6 bases and J lost 0 bases. CDR3 residues: CAIRPSGSYNEQFF. CDR3 coding DNA: TGTGCCATCAGGCCTAGCGGCTCCTACAATGAGCAGTTCTTC.

This rearrangement joins TRBV20-1 to TRBJ2-3; a weak D match, TRBD1 (5 bases). The CDR3 sequence is 12 residues long. Germline V gene data show CDR1 as DFQATT and CDR2 as SNEGSKA (reference sequence). The ends were cut back, 6 bases at V and 5 bases at J, with 12 bases in the middle. The CDR3 DNA sequence: TGCAGTGCCACCCTAGGGGTAGATACGCAGTATTTT. Protein: CSATLGVDTQYF.

The genes are TRBV20-1 and TRBJ2-7, with TRBD2 matching 12 bases. The CDR3 runs 14 residues. The V segment lost 5 bases and the J segment 2 bases; nucleotides outside the gene matches: 4. CDR1 is DFQATT, CDR2 SNEGSKA, per germline (reference sequence). CDR3 residues: CSAWTSGNTYEQYF. For the CDR3, the DNA is TGCAGTGCTTGGACTAGCGGGAACACCTACGAGCAGTACTTC.

This clonotype occurred a few times. The rearrangement uses TRBV5-5 and TRBJ2-6; D remains ambiguous. The CDR3 is 17 residues long. Deletions cut 4 bases from V and 0 bases from J, with 14 bases between. Per the germline V gene, CDR1 is SGHKS and CDR2 is YYEKEE (reference sequence). Here the CDR3 DNA reads TGTGCCAGCAGCAGTCCGGAACCTAGCTCTGGGGCCAACGTCCTGACTTTC. Translation gives CASSSPEPSSGANVLTF.

Many counts were recorded for this clonotype. V gene TRBV2 combines with J gene TRBJ2-3; no reliable D call. V dropped 2 bases and J dropped 14 bases, with 17 bases sitting between them. The germline V gene encodes CDR1 SNHLY and CDR2 FYNNEI. CDR3 length equals 13 residues. CDR3 protein: CASSERYPTQPYF. CDR3 nucleotides: TGTGCCAGCAGTGAACGTTATCCTACGCAGCCGTATTTT.

This clonotype is a singleton in its sample. The rearrangement joins TRBV6-4 to TRBJ2-1; D remains unclear. Trimming left V 0 bases short and J 7 bases short, with 7 bases between. Germline CDR1 reads MRHNA; CDR2 reads SNTAGT. The CDR3 has 13 amino acids. CDR3 sequence (DNA): TGTGCCAGCAGTGACTCATGGCAGAATGAGCAGTTCTTC. Protein product: CASSDSWQNEQFF.

This clonotype was counted only a few times. The V gene is TRBV10-3, the J gene TRBJ1-5; D is uncertain. The germline V gene encodes CDR1 ENHRY and CDR2 SYGVKD. The ends were cut back, 2 bases at V and 8 bases at J, with 13 bases in the middle. The CDR3 sequence is 14 residues long. CDR3 nucleotide sequence: TGTGCCATCAGTGAGGGCCGGGTCGGGGAGCCCCAGCATTTT. Translation: CAISEGRVGEPQHF.